The rows below give T cell receptor beta chains drawn from one sample of a study of T-cell memory formation after mild COVID-19. TCRdb re-called the 5' RACE reads through MiXCR, storing one row per CDR3 protein. The repertoire holds about 400,000 distinct CDR3 sequences, with approximately 15% as singletons. Sequencing was performed on PBMCs or a T cell subset sorted from them (not recorded which). The receptors come from a man aged 18 to 29 who had mild COVID-19 (a few samples of this study predate the infection). Cell type and time point are not known. The CDR3 runs from the conserved cysteine through the conserved F or W.

CDR3	V
CASSYRAPTTSGPYEQYF	TRBV6-5
CASLPRTPDRTDTQYF	TRBV28
CASTSGESTDTQYF	TRBV5-1
CASSQVDNRALGPGNTIYF	TRBV4-2
CASSRDLDRFDTQYF	TRBV5-1
CASSEGQLFTDTQYF	TRBV11-3
CASSPRWSSGANVLTF	TRBV2
CASTLLAGGYNEQFF	TRBV6-5
CASSYWDRNRQETQYF	TRBV5-6
CASSLGPGNQPQHF	TRBV18
CASSQREVGELFF	TRBV12-3/TRBV12-4
CAWKQILAMNTEAFF	TRBV30
CSARDRGVEAFF	TRBV20-1
CASRVPGAALKAFF	TRBV6-1
CASSLGWRALPTDTQYF	TRBV7-3
CSVWGPTGGSYNEQFF	TRBV29-1
CASSLRGPPSSGELFF	TRBV12-3/TRBV12-4
CASSPAGRGTQYF	TRBV18
CSARSRLMDTEAFF	TRBV20-1
CASSPSLAGGTYEQYF	TRBV7-3
CASSQGLGDGYTF	TRBV4-3
CASSQLFREGYQETQYF	TRBV3-1
CSAKEGAYEQYF	TRBV20-1
CSVDGTSGSSSYNEQFF	TRBV29-1
CASSPGQGGTEAFF	TRBV5-1
CASTTRGSRHTQYF	TRBV6-5
CASSQETGNYEQYF	TRBV4-2
CASSLAATANYGYTF	TRBV7-8
CASSYYDNTDTQYF	TRBV10-1
CASSFGQGDEQFF	TRBV5-1
CASSPQPQGMGGEQYF	TRBV5-1
CSCWMSGPETQYF	TRBV29-1
CASSRHSGGQGPEGYTF	TRBV7-2
CASSPRGVSGNTIYF	TRBV7-9
CASSLDEWGFTTEAFF	TRBV11-2
CASSYTTGYGEQFF	TRBV6-2/TRBV6-3
CASSWEPQYF	TRBV7-2
CASSGGASTDTQYF	TRBV6-4
CASSATGTGLSPLHF	TRBV11-3
CASSSLTSGAGNEQFF	TRBV7-9
CASSLLAGDSTDTQYF	TRBV23-1
CSARTGAIYEQYF	TRBV20-1
CASRGVASGAYEQYF	TRBV6-6
CASSRTGTSNTEAFF	TRBV4-1
CASSFLPGTGTEAFF	TRBV12-3/TRBV12-4
CSAKPIASTDTQYF	TRBV29-1
CASSLGGTANTEAFF	TRBV5-1
CSVSPASGGVADTQYF	TRBV29-1
CASSPSHGTGDGYTF	TRBV7-3
CASSSGQGRTEAFF	TRBV7-2
CASRRWTVNEQFF	TRBV28
CASSLEGGSSPLHF	TRBV12-3/TRBV12-4
CSAGDRVMGETQYF	TRBV20-1
CASSSYRGNEQFF	TRBV13
CASSVTENTEAFF	TRBV5-1
CASSLATGRRNEQFF	TRBV5-1
CASSQRGTGDEKLFF	TRBV4-3
CASSPRSRGPDVQFF	TRBV18
CASSQTLVAGSTDTQYF	TRBV4-2
CAWISRGAAGELFF	TRBV30